Listed here are 24 T cell receptor beta chains from one sample, sequenced in a study of T cell responses to AZD1222 COVID-19 vaccine. The protocol was immunoSEQ multiplex PCR, while the TCRdb copy is restricted to in-frame clones and leaves out a portion. This sample has some 130,000 clones; 89% occur once, and the top ten carry 5.5% to 7%. Sequenced material: peripheral blood, taken on day 0 of AZD1222 vaccination. These receptors originate from an adult in good health.

CDR3 nucleotide sequence: TGTGCCAGTAGTGGCAGGAGCATGGGTACAGATACGCAGTATTTT. This encodes CASSGRSMGTDTQYF. J is TRBJ2-3 and V is TRBV19; D unresolved. Germline V gene data show CDR1 as LNHDA and CDR2 as SQIVND (reference sequence). The V gene lost 5 bases and the J gene lost 3 bases, with 15 bases spanning the gap. The CDR3 has 15 amino acids.

The chain links TRBV24-1 to TRBJ2-2, with unresolved D. CDR1 is KGHDR and CDR2 is SFDVKD in the germline V gene. CDR3 length: 13 amino acids. V lost 6 bases to trimming and J lost 1 base, with 5 bases between them. The chain's CDR3 is CATSSENTGELFF. The CDR3 DNA is TGTGCCACCAGTTCTGAGAACACCGGGGAGCTGTTTTTT.

This clone is a singleton in its sample. The chain's CDR3 is CASSDRYEAFF. DNA of the CDR3: TGTGCCAGCTCAGACAGATATGAAGCTTTCTTT. This chain connects TRBV18 to TRBJ1-1; tentatively, D is TRBD1 (5 bases). Trimming left V 5 bases short and J 7 bases short, with 8 bases between. Germline lookup yields CDR1 KGHSH and CDR2 LQKENI. The CDR3 is 11 residues long.

The chain is built from TRBV5-1 and TRBJ1-4, with D unresolved. Trimming took off 4 bases at V and 2 bases at J, with 15 bases between the two ends. The V gene's germline CDR1 is SGHRS and CDR2 YFSETQ. The CDR3 consists of 16 residues. The CDR3 is CASSPGSSFTNEKLFF. The CDR3 nucleotides read TGCGCCAGCAGCCCCGGGTCCTCGTTCACTAATGAAAAACTGTTTTTT.

This rearrangement joins TRBV7-2 to TRBJ1-4; the match to TRBD1 covers 7 bases. The CDR3 length is 14 residues. Looked up from germline, CDR1 is SGHTA and CDR2 is FQGNSA. V lost 2 bases and J lost 8; bases outside the gene matches: 5. CDR3 sequence reads: CASSLRGRGEKLFF. CDR3 nucleotides: TGTGCCAGCAGCTTAAGGGGGCGAGGGGAAAAACTGTTTTTT.

The chain has TRBV7-2 and TRBJ1-1; the D gene is possibly TRBD1 (5 bases). The CDR3 contains 13 residues. Trimming removed 7 bases from V and 1 base from J, with 10 bases in between. Germline CDR1 is SGHTA and CDR2 is FQGNSA. As DNA, the CDR3 is TGTGCCAGCAACCTTAGGGGGAACACTGAAGCTTTCTTT. It yields the protein CASNLRGNTEAFF.

This chain joins TRBV3-1 (or the pseudogene TRBV3-2) and TRBJ2-1; no clear D. The CDR3 sequence is 15 residues long. V lost 3 bases, J lost 0 bases, and 9 bases lay in between. Germline CDR1 and CDR2: LGHDT and YNNKEL (reference sequence). The CDR3 sequence: CASSQALSSYNEQFF. CDR3 DNA sequence: TGTGCCAGCAGCCAGGCTCTTAGCTCCTACAATGAGCAGTTCTTC.

This chain connects TRBV6-5 to TRBJ1-1; D is unclear. In germline, CDR1 is MNHEY, CDR2 SVGAGI. This CDR3 comprises 13 residues. Trimming removed 0 bases at V and 3 bases at J, with 5 bases between. DNA of the CDR3: TGTGCCAGCAGTTACTCCCCAGACACTGAAGCTTTCTTT. This encodes CASSYSPDTEAFF.

This chain joins TRBV7-9 and TRBJ2-6; 10 bases agree with TRBD1. This CDR3 comprises 18 residues. Germline values: CDR1 SEHNR, CDR2 FQNEAQ (reference sequence). Unmatched junction bases numbered 11, after V lost 5 bases and J lost 4 bases. CDR3 nucleotide sequence: TGTGCCAGCAGCACAGACAGGGGGCGAGCCTTCGGGGCCAACGTCCTGACTTTC. Its protein is CASSTDRGRAFGANVLTF.

The chain carries TRBV7-9 and TRBJ1-1; no definite D call. The CDR3 spans 13 residues. In germline, CDR1 is SEHNR, CDR2 FQNEAQ (reference sequence). V was trimmed by 7 bases and J by 2 bases, leaving 11 bases between them. This chain's CDR3 is CASKNSFNTEAFF. The CDR3 nucleotides read TGTGCCAGCAAGAACAGCTTCAACACTGAAGCTTTCTTT.

The chain employs TRBV11-2 and TRBJ2-4; D could derive from TRBD1 or TRBD2 (5 bases each). The CDR3 extends over 15 amino acids. V was trimmed by 1 base and J by 5 bases, leaving 12 bases between them. Germline-derived CDR1 and CDR2 are SGHAT and FQNNGV. The CDR3: CASSLVTGPQNIQYF. The CDR3 nucleotides are TGTGCCAGCAGCTTAGTGACGGGGCCCCAAAACATTCAGTACTTC.

On this clone itself: Within the sample, other DNA sequences also encode this same CDR3. The chain is built from TRBV4-2 and TRBJ1-6, with a weak D call TRBD1 (5 bases). V dropped 0 bases and J dropped 9 bases, with 18 bases sitting between them. CDR1 is LGHNA and CDR2 is YNFKEQ in the germline V gene. The CDR3 spans 17 residues. CDR3 bases: TGTGCCAGCAGCCAAGATAGGGTGGGGACGAGTAGTTCACCCCTCCACTTT. It yields the protein CASSQDRVGTSSSPLHF.

This chain joins TRBV18 and TRBJ1-5, with D unresolved. The CDR3 extends over 13 amino acids. Germline V gene lookup returns CDR1 KGHSH and CDR2 LQKENI. V was clipped by 0 bases and J by 7 bases, with 7 bases between them. CDR3 sequence reads: CASSPPAGQPQHF. The CDR3, as DNA: TGTGCCAGCTCACCACCGGCAGGACAGCCCCAGCATTTT.

This clone was seen only once. The J gene is TRBJ1-2, the V gene TRBV25-1; no clear D. The germline V and J ends were trimmed by 3 bases and 4 bases, with 9 bases remaining between them. CDR1 is MGHDK, CDR2 SYGVNS, per germline. The CDR3 is made up of 13 amino acids. The CDR3 DNA is TGTGCCAGCAGTGACGCGGGGTTCTATGGCTACACCTTC. Translated, it gives CASSDAGFYGYTF.

The chain has TRBV7-2 and TRBJ1-2, with 10 bases aligning to TRBD1. This CDR3 is 14 amino acids long. Germline CDR1 reads SGHTA; CDR2 reads FQGNSA. V lost 1 base to trimming and J lost 8 bases; unmatched junction nucleotides: 4. CDR3 protein: CASSLGQGAGGYTF. The CDR3 region has the DNA TGTGCCAGCAGCTTAGGACAGGGGGCAGGCGGCTACACCTTC.

The chain carries TRBV19 and TRBJ1-2; D ambiguous. The CDR3 consists of 15 residues. Germline V gene data show CDR1 as LNHDA and CDR2 as SQIVND (reference sequence). Between the trimmed V and J ends, which lost 1 base and 0 bases, there was a span of 9 bases. The CDR3 region has the DNA TGTGCCAGTAGTATAGGCACAGCAGCTAACTATGGCTACACCTTC. Translating it yields CASSIGTAANYGYTF.

The V and J genes are TRBV5-4 and TRBJ1-2, with a weak D call TRBD1 (6 bases). Germline V lookup: CDR1 SGHNT, CDR2 YYREEE (reference sequence). Trimming removed 1 base from V and 1 base from J, with 14 bases in between. The CDR3 has 16 amino acids. The chain's CDR3 is CASSLTGRGVNYGYTF. The CDR3 bases are TGTGCCAGCAGCTTGACAGGGAGGGGGGTTAACTATGGCTACACCTTC.

V is TRBV6-5 and J is TRBJ2-5; possibly TRBD1 or TRBD2 for D (5 bases each). V was cut by 3 bases and J by 2 bases, with 7 bases left in between. The CDR3 has 13 residues. CDR1 is MNHEY and CDR2 is SVGAGI in the germline V gene. This CDR3 is CASSYGGQETQYF. The CDR3 region has the DNA TGTGCCAGCAGTTATGGGGGTCAAGAGACCCAGTACTTC.

In the case of this clone: Other DNA sequences within the sample encode an identical CDR3. The chain couples TRBV19 to TRBJ1-1, with TRBD1 identical over 7 bases. This CDR3 spans 12 amino acids. Germline loops: CDR1 LNHDA, CDR2 SQIVND (reference sequence). J gave up 5 bases and V 3 bases, and 0 bases lay outside the gene matches. CDR3 DNA: TGTGCCAGTAGTATCAGGGGGACTGAAGCTTTCTTT. Protein: CASSIRGTEAFF.

This sequence joins TRBV7-6 and TRBJ2-7; D may be TRBD1 or TRBD2 (5 bases each). Trimming took 5 bases from V and 3 from J, leaving 14 bases between them. CDR1 and CDR2 (germline): SGHVS, FNYEAQ. There are 14 residues in the CDR3. CDR3 bases: TGTGCCAGCAGCCCCAGGGACGGAAACTACGAGCAGTACTTC. It specifies CASSPRDGNYEQYF. The full variable domain, in which reference TRBV7-6 and TRBJ2-7 provide the parts outside the CDR3, is GAGVSQSPRYKVTKRGQDVALRCDPISGHVSLYWYRQALGQGPEFLTYFNYEAQQDKSGLPNDRFSAERPEGSISTLTIQRTEQRDSAMYRCASSPRDGNYEQYFGPGTRLTVT.

This chain connects TRBV29-1 to TRBJ1-1; tentative D call: TRBD1 (5 bases). Trimming shortened V by 5 bases and J by 0 bases, and 16 bases separated the two germline ends. The V gene's germline CDR1 is SQVTM and CDR2 ANQGSEA. The CDR3 length is 15 residues. The CDR3 region is CSVSSGWGMNTEAFF. DNA of the CDR3: TGCAGCGTTTCCTCAGGGTGGGGAATGAACACTGAAGCTTTCTTT.

The chain employs TRBV9 and TRBJ2-1; 8 bases line up with TRBD2. In germline, CDR1 is SGDLS, CDR2 YYNGEE. Trimming cost V 2 bases and J 3 bases; bases outside gene matches: 4. There are 15 residues in the CDR3. The DNA for the CDR3 is TGTGCCAGCAGCGTCGCGGGGGGCCGCTACAATGAGCAGTTCTTC. This sequence encodes CASSVAGGRYNEQFF.

DNA for the CDR3: TGTGCCAGCAGTGATACAGGACAGACCACAACTAATGAAAAACTGTTTTTT. Amino acid sequence: CASSDTGQTTTNEKLFF. The genes are TRBV6-1 and TRBJ1-4, with a weak D call TRBD1 (6 bases). CDR1 is MNHNS, CDR2 SASEGT, per germline. The V gene lost 3 bases and the J gene lost 0 bases, with 14 bases spanning the gap. The length of the CDR3 is 17 residues.

The chain employs TRBV19 and TRBJ2-5; tentatively, D is TRBD1 (5 bases). Germline V gene lookup returns CDR1 LNHDA and CDR2 SQIVND (reference sequence). Trimming stripped 0 bases from V and 2 bases from J, with 10 bases between. The CDR3 runs to 15 residues. CDR3 sequence (DNA): TGTGCCAGTAGTATAGAGGGCAGGGCACAAGAGACCCAGTACTTC. This codes for CASSIEGRAQETQYF.